A single sample is the source of the 30 T cell receptor beta chains below, sequenced in a study of CXCR3-negative and CXCR3-positive naive CD8 T cells. UMI labels and 5' RACE were used to prepare the TRB cDNA libraries. Reprocessing the 5' RACE reads, TCRdb reports a single entry for every CDR3 protein and omits DNA. The record lists just over 40,000 distinct CDR3 sequences, of which the ten most abundant hold around 1.9%. The specimen was naive CXCR3- CD8+ T cells from blood. The sample's subset: CD45RO-CCR7+CD27+CD95- naive CD8+ T cells lacking CXCR3 (TNR3-). The receptors come from a human donor in good health. Some clones in this sample may be carry-over from other donors' samples.

The CDR3 loop reads CATSLPGEMNEQFF. This rearrangement joins TRBV15 to TRBJ2-1; TCRdb outputs TRBD1, but without DNA this stays unchecked. The germline gives CDR1 LNHNV, CDR2 YYDKDF (reference sequence). The CDR3 consists of 14 residues.

The CDR3 protein is CASSVVSSPGELFF. The chain carries TRBV9 and TRBJ2-2; TCRdb's D call, TRBD1, is unchecked because there is no DNA. This CDR3 comprises 14 residues. Germline-derived CDR1 and CDR2 are SGDLS and YYNGEE.

V usage is TRBV10-3 and J usage is TRBJ1-2. Germline V gene data show CDR1 as ENHRY and CDR2 as SYGVKD. This CDR3 is 14 amino acids long. CDR3 region: CAISEAGFQAGYTF.

The V and J genes are TRBV5-1 and TRBJ1-2. Looked up from germline, CDR1 is SGHRS and CDR2 is YFSETQ. The CDR3 runs 14 residues. CDR3 protein: CASSPTLTDYGYTF.

This sequence joins TRBV7-9 and TRBJ2-7; TCRdb returns TRBD1, unconfirmable since there is no DNA. CDR1 is SEHNR and CDR2 is FQNEAQ in the germline V gene (reference sequence). The CDR3 runs 14 residues. The CDR3 region is CASSFSYRALEQYF.

The V and J genes are TRBV2 and TRBJ2-7; lacking DNA, the TRBD1 call made by TCRdb goes unchecked. This CDR3 is built from 14 residues. The germline V gene encodes CDR1 SNHLY and CDR2 FYNNEI. CDR3: CASIGQGSSYEQYF.

The CDR3 protein is CASRGQGPPDTQYF. The chain combines TRBV11-2 with TRBJ2-3; checking the TCRdb D call of TRBD1 is not possible without DNA. Germline CDR1 and CDR2: SGHAT and FQNNGV. This CDR3 is built from 14 residues.

This rearrangement joins TRBV6-5 to TRBJ2-7. The germline V gene has CDR1 MNHEY and CDR2 SVGAGI. This CDR3 region has 14 residues. Here the CDR3 reads CASSEPDGTYEQYF.

This chain links TRBV4-2 with TRBJ2-3. Germline values: CDR1 LGHNA, CDR2 YNFKEQ. The length of the CDR3 is 12 residues. This chain's CDR3 is CASSQRTDTQYF.

The chain uses TRBV5-5 and TRBJ2-1; the TCRdb D gene call, TRBD2, has no DNA to confirm it. The germline CDR1 and CDR2 sequences are SGHKS and YYEKEE (reference sequence). This CDR3 contains 15 residues. Here the CDR3 reads CASSLAHTSGNEQFF.

The chain combines TRBV14 with TRBJ2-5. CDR1 is SGHDN, CDR2 FVKESK, per germline. The CDR3 extends over 16 amino acids. This CDR3 is CASSQDGVTYQETQYF.

The V gene is TRBV20-1, the J gene TRBJ2-5; TCRdb names TRBD1, which stays unverified in the absence of DNA. The CDR3 is 15 amino acids. Germline CDR1 and CDR2: DFQATT and SNEGSKA (reference sequence). The CDR3 loop is CSARDARDPQETQYF.

The chain has TRBV5-1 and TRBJ2-7; TCRdb picks TRBD1, but there is no DNA to check that call. CDR3 length equals 14 residues. CDR1 and CDR2 (germline): SGHRS, YFSETQ. The CDR3 loop is CASSSRQGAHEQYF.

This sequence joins TRBV3-1 and TRBJ2-1; the TRBD2 assignment by TCRdb is unverifiable without DNA. The germline CDR1 and CDR2 sequences are LGHDT and YNNKEL (reference sequence). There are 16 residues in the CDR3. The CDR3 loop is CASSTGLAGGLDEQFF.

The chain recombines TRBV28 with TRBJ1-5. Germline CDR1 is MDHEN and CDR2 is SYDVKM. The CDR3 covers 13 residues. CDR3 protein: CASRVVSTWPQHF. Drawing the rest from reference TRBV28 and TRBJ1-5, the complete variable domain is DVKVTQSSRYLVKRTGEKVFLECVQDMDHENMFWYRQDPGLGLRLIYFSYDVKMKEKGDIPEGYSVSREKKERFSLILESASTNQTSMYLCASRVVSTWPQHFGDGTRLSIL.

The chain uses TRBV11-2 and TRBJ2-2; TCRdb designates TRBD1, a call that cannot be tested without DNA. This CDR3 spans 13 amino acids. From germline, CDR1 is SGHAT and CDR2 FQNNGV. CDR3 loop: CASSPPVTGELFF.

The rearrangement joins TRBV29-1 to TRBJ2-3; the D gene TCRdb calls, TRBD2, cannot be checked with no DNA. CDR3 length: 11 residues. The germline gives CDR1 SQVTM, CDR2 ANQGSEA. The CDR3: CSVRGMDTQYF.

The chain links TRBV7-2 to TRBJ1-1; lacking DNA, the TRBD1 call made by TCRdb goes unchecked. The CDR3 has 12 amino acids. Germline assignment: CDR1 SGHTA and CDR2 FQGNSA. The CDR3 spells CASSFRTAYAFF. The entire variable domain, with the rest obtained from reference TRBV7-2 and TRBJ1-1, is as follows: GAGVSQSPSNKVTEKGKDVELRCDPISGHTALYWYRQSLGQGLEFLIYFQGNSAPDKSGLPSDRFSAERTGGSVSTLTIQRTQQEDSAVYLCASSFRTAYAFFGQGTRLTVV.

The V gene is TRBV7-6, the J gene TRBJ2-2. CDR1 and CDR2 from the germline V gene are SGHVS and FNYEAQ. The CDR3 extends over 12 amino acids. This CDR3 is CASSVSPGELFF.

V gene TRBV7-2 combines with J gene TRBJ2-3; the TCRdb D gene call, TRBD1, has no DNA to confirm it. CDR1 is SGHTA, CDR2 FQGNSA, per germline. The CDR3 sequence is 15 residues long. The CDR3 here is CASSFVQGGTDTQYF.

V gene TRBV29-1 combines with J gene TRBJ2-7; TCRdb's D gene call, TRBD1, goes unchecked for lack of DNA. From germline, CDR1 is SQVTM and CDR2 ANQGSEA. The CDR3 consists of 12 residues. CDR3 protein: CSVADTSYEQYF.

The V and J genes are TRBV5-1 and TRBJ1-1. CDR1 is SGHRS, CDR2 YFSETQ, per germline. This CDR3 comprises 16 residues. CDR3 in amino acids: CASSPPAGGTGTEAFF.

The CDR3: CASSYMSGQGNEQFF. This chain connects TRBV6-5 to TRBJ2-1; TCRdb outputs TRBD1, but without DNA this stays unchecked. The CDR3 consists of 15 residues. Germline CDR1 reads MNHEY; CDR2 reads SVGAGI.

The rearrangement joins TRBV12-3 or TRBV12-4 to TRBJ2-1. The length of the CDR3 is 13 residues. The CDR3 loop reads CASSLRGSNEQFF.

Frequency places this clonotype as medium-sized (0.01 to 0.1%). The CDR3 sequence is CASTSEGWTGELFF. The chain combines TRBV9 with TRBJ2-2; TCRdb's assignment of TRBD2 cannot be checked, as there is no DNA. The CDR3 totals 14 residues. In germline, CDR1 is SGDLS, CDR2 YYNGEE.

The chain recombines TRBV12-3 or TRBV12-4 with TRBJ2-3; lacking DNA, the TRBD2 call made by TCRdb goes unchecked. CDR3 length equals 14 residues. The CDR3: CASSWTSGTDTQYF.

The chain joins TRBV7-9 to TRBJ1-5. Per germline, CDR1 SEHNR and CDR2 FQNEAQ (reference sequence). The CDR3 totals 15 residues. This chain's CDR3 is CASSCQIYSNQPQHF.

The V call is TRBV7-2, the J call TRBJ1-6; absent DNA, TCRdb's TRBD1 call cannot be checked. The germline V gene encodes CDR1 SGHTA and CDR2 FQGNSA. This CDR3 is 18 amino acids long. The CDR3 here is CASSITHTGKIYNSPLHF.

The genes are TRBV11-3 and TRBJ2-2; TCRdb designates TRBD1, a call that cannot be tested without DNA. This CDR3 region has 14 residues. CDR1 is SGHNT and CDR2 is YENEEA in the germline V gene. The CDR3 here is CASRAGGEAGELFF.

The rearrangement links TRBV29-1 to TRBJ2-7; lacking DNA, the TRBD2 call made by TCRdb goes unchecked. The CDR3 loop spans 13 amino acids. The germline gives CDR1 SQVTM, CDR2 ANQGSEA. The CDR3: CSVDSAGSYEQYF.